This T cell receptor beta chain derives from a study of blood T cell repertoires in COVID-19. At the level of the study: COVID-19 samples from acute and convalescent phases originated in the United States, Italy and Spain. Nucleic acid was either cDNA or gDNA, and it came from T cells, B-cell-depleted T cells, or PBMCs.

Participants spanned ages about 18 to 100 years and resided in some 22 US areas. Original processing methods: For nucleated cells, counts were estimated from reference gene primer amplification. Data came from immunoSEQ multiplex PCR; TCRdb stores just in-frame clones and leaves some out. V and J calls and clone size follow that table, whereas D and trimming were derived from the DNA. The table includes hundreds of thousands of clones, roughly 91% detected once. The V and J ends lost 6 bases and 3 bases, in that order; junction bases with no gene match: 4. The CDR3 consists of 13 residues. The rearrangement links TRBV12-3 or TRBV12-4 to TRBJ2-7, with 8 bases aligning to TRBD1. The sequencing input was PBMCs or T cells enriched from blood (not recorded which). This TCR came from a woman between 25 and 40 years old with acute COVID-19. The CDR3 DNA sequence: TGTGCCAGCAGCCGTGGGACAGGCTACGAGCAGTACTTC. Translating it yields CASSRGTGYEQYF.